This TCR beta chain appears in the sequencing data of a study of T cell responses to AZD1222 COVID-19 vaccine. In germline, CDR1 is PRHDT, CDR2 FYEKMQ (reference sequence). The CDR3 contains 16 residues. V was clipped by 5 bases and J by 2 bases; unmatched bases: 5. Overall study findings and caveats: There were mostly white British donors and more females than males, and clonal diversity was possibly underestimated. Recipients of two AZD1222 doses showed rising Spike-specific TCR breadth and depth.

Here immunoSEQ multiplex PCR was the method, and the copy in TCRdb shows in-frame clones only, minus some. The profile shows 90,000 to 110,000 clones, 88% of them singletons. This clone was picked up one time. Its antigen is not identified. The rearrangement links TRBV13 to TRBJ2-1; TRBD2 aligns across 11 bases. This TCR was recovered from an adult in good health. The sequencing used peripheral blood, collected on day 0 of MenACWY control vaccination. The CDR3 DNA reads as TGTGCCAGCAGCGGATCGGGACTAGCGGCCTACAATGAGCAGTTCTTC. Its translation is CASSGSGLAAYNEQFF.